Included here is one TCR beta chain sequence, with context. Germline CDR1 is MNHEY and CDR2 is SMNVEV (reference sequence). The CDR3 contains 15 residues. The V gene lost 3 bases and the J gene lost 8 bases, with 14 bases spanning the gap. Sequenced by immunoSEQ multiplex PCR; TCRdb stores in-frame clones only, minus some. The data contain about 180,000 clones, 90% of them seen just once; the ten biggest clones take up 1.2% to 1.5%. The sample belongs to a study of control samples from healthy donors and cancer patients. The specimen sequenced was blood. This rearrangement joins TRBV27 to TRBJ1-6; D gene unclear. The TCR sequence derives from a woman aged 50 to 65 in good health. CDR3 sequence reads: CASSFVRGSHSPLHF. For the CDR3, the DNA is TGTGCCAGCAGTTTCGTGCGAGGATCCCATTCACCCCTCCACTTT.